Below, 26 T cell receptor beta chains from the same sample are listed, as sequenced in a study of cytomegalovirus exposure and HLA in healthy donors. Researchers ran the PCR with 60 Vbeta and 13 Jbeta primers. Profiling relied on immunoSEQ multiplex PCR, and the TCRdb table lists in-frame clones only, not all of them. This table has about 190,000 clones, about four fifths appearing once. Sequencing was done on a sample of PBMCs. These receptors originate from a woman aged 50 to 65 in good health and CMV-seropositive.

This chain uses TRBV19 with TRBJ1-2; D is ambiguous. V shed 0 bases and J shed 0 bases, with 5 bases lying between them. The germline V gene encodes CDR1 LNHDA and CDR2 SQIVND (reference sequence). The CDR3 has 14 amino acids. For the CDR3, the DNA is TGTGCCAGTAGTATAGACAAATCTAACTATGGCTACACCTTC. Translation: CASSIDKSNYGYTF.

The chain is built from TRBV5-4 and TRBJ2-7; D might be TRBD2 (5 bases). Germline V gene data show CDR1 as SGHNT and CDR2 as YYREEE (reference sequence). V was pared by 5 bases and J by 2 bases, with 14 bases between. The CDR3 sequence is 14 residues long. The CDR3 reads CASRLDSGTYEQYF. The CDR3 region has the DNA TGTGCCAGCAGGTTAGATTCCGGGACCTACGAGCAGTACTTC.

This clone came up once. The chain combines TRBV25-1 with TRBJ1-5; no clear D gene. Germline V gene lookup returns CDR1 MGHDK and CDR2 SYGVNS. V was trimmed by 4 bases and J by 4 bases, leaving 11 bases between them. This CDR3 has 14 residues. The CDR3 sequence: CASSAPGRNQPQHF. DNA for the CDR3: TGTGCCAGCAGTGCCCCGGGGAGGAATCAGCCCCAGCATTTT.

The count of this clone is one. The rearrangement joins TRBV5-6 to TRBJ2-2; D unresolved. The V gene lost 4 bases and the J gene lost 0 bases, with 13 bases spanning the gap. Looked up from germline, CDR1 is SGHDT and CDR2 is YYEEEE. CDR3 length: 16 amino acids. The CDR3: CASSPRRPSNTGELFF. CDR3 bases: TGTGCCAGCAGCCCCCGGCGGCCCTCGAACACCGGGGAGCTGTTTTTT.

The CDR3, as DNA: TGTGCCAGCAGCGTAGGTGACAGGACCATCTATGGCTACACCTTC. It translates to CASSVGDRTIYGYTF. This sequence joins TRBV9 and TRBJ1-2, with D possibly matching TRBD1 (6 bases). The CDR3 contains 15 residues. CDR1 SGDLS and CDR2 YYNGEE come from the germline V gene. V lost 0 bases, J lost 4 bases, and 13 bases lay in between.

The chain carries TRBV27 and TRBJ2-3; TRBD2 agrees at 7 bases. V gave up 4 bases and J gave up 1 base; unmatched junction bases: 8. The CDR3 is 16 amino acids. The germline V gene has CDR1 MNHEY and CDR2 SMNVEV (reference sequence). The CDR3 nucleotides are TGTGCCAGCAGTTCCGCGGCTAGCGGCGGCACAGATACGCAGTATTTT. It translates to CASSSAASGGTDTQYF.

The chain joins TRBV15 to TRBJ2-5; perhaps TRBD1 as D (5 bases). Trimming removed 3 bases from V and 5 bases from J, with 13 bases in between. CDR1 and CDR2 from the germline V gene are LNHNV and YYDKDF (reference sequence). The CDR3 covers 14 residues. CDR3: CATSRAQGLETQYF. Here the CDR3 DNA reads TGTGCCACCAGCAGGGCCCAGGGTTTGGAGACCCAGTACTTC. The whole variable domain, filled in from reference TRBV15 and TRBJ2-5, reads DAMVIQNPRYQVTQFGKPVTLSCSQTLNHNVMYWYQQKSSQAPKLLFHYYDKDFNNEADTPDNFQSRRPNTSFCFLDIRSPGLGDTAMYLCATSRAQGLETQYFGPGTRLLVL.

V gene TRBV19 combines with J gene TRBJ2-3, with a tentative D call TRBD2 (7 bases). CDR1 and CDR2 (germline): LNHDA, SQIVND (reference sequence). This CDR3 contains 14 residues. V lost 10 bases, J lost 5 bases, and 19 bases lay in between. In DNA form, the CDR3 reads TGTGCCACTCGCTGGGGGGGCCTCGGAGATACGCAGTATTTT. Translation: CATRWGGLGDTQYF.

In DNA, the CDR3 is TGTGCCAGCCACAGGACAGGGAAGATTCGAGAAGCTTTCTTT. Translated: CASHRTGKIREAFF. The J gene is TRBJ1-1, the V gene TRBV7-2, with 8 bases fitting TRBD1. V shed 8 bases, J shed 8 bases, and the junction held 13 bases outside the gene matches. The germline V gene has CDR1 SGHTA and CDR2 FQGNSA. The CDR3 is 14 residues long.

V is TRBV2 and J is TRBJ2-1; the match to TRBD1 covers 11 bases. J lost 5 bases, V lost 6 bases, and 6 bases had no gene match. The length of the CDR3 is 15 residues. Germline CDR1 is SNHLY and CDR2 is FYNNEI. The CDR3 DNA sequence: TGTGCCAGCAGGGCCGGGACAGGGGGGAACAATGAGCAGTTCTTC. Residues: CASRAGTGGNNEQFF.

Only a few counts were recorded for this clone. The chain couples TRBV4-1 to TRBJ2-2; 7 bases line up with TRBD2. This CDR3 contains 17 residues. The V and J ends lost 0 bases and 3 bases, in that order; junction bases with no gene match: 7. CDR1 is MGHRA and CDR2 is YSYEKL in the germline V gene. The CDR3 DNA sequence: TGCGCCAGCAGCCAAGATCCGGGGAGGGGTTACACCGGGGAGCTGTTTTTT. Translating it yields CASSQDPGRGYTGELFF.

The rearrangement joins TRBV6-5 to TRBJ1-3; D call uncertain. Germline loops: CDR1 MNHEY, CDR2 SVGAGI. Trimming removed 6 bases at V and 0 bases at J, with 12 bases between. The CDR3 spans 15 residues. The CDR3 coding sequence is TGTGCCAGCAGCTTCAGAGCGGGCTCTGGAAACACCATATATTTT. It translates to CASSFRAGSGNTIYF.

This clone appeared once. V gene TRBV7-9 combines with J gene TRBJ2-3; 8 bases agree with TRBD2. After removal of 3 bases from V and 5 bases from J, the junction contained 13 bases not matched to a gene. Germline CDR1 SEHNR, CDR2 FQNEAQ (reference sequence). This CDR3 contains 17 residues. This CDR3 reads CASSFALAGPSLDTQYF. In nucleotides, the CDR3 is TGTGCCAGCAGCTTCGCCCTAGCGGGTCCTTCACTAGATACGCAGTATTTT. The entire variable domain, with the rest obtained from reference TRBV7-9 and TRBJ2-3, is as follows: DTGVSQNPRHKITKRGQNVTFRCDPISEHNRLYWYRQTLGQGPEFLTYFQNEAQLEKSRLLSDRFSAERPKGSFSTLEIQRTEQGDSAMYLCASSFALAGPSLDTQYFGPGTRLTVL.

In this sample, this clone turned up a few times. The gene calls are TRBV6-5 and TRBJ1-4, with 7 bases aligning to TRBD1. The CDR3 runs to 14 residues. CDR1 is MNHEY and CDR2 is SVGAGI in the germline V gene. The V gene end was trimmed by 4 bases and the J gene end by 7 bases; junction bases not matched to a gene: 6. Written as DNA, the CDR3 is TGTGCCAGCAGTTCGGGACAGCTAGCTGAAAAACTGTTTTTT. This codes for CASSSGQLAEKLFF.

This clone was seen only a few times. V and J are TRBV6-1 and TRBJ1-6, with D possibly matching TRBD1 (5 bases). Germline CDR1 MNHNS, CDR2 SASEGT. V lost 0 bases to trimming and J lost 9 bases, with 12 bases between them. The CDR3 is 15 amino acids. The CDR3 DNA reads as TGTGCCAGCAGTGAAGCGCAGGGAAGGGTTTCACCCCTCCACTTT. Protein product: CASSEAQGRVSPLHF.

The chain joins TRBV11-2 to TRBJ1-1; TRBD1 agrees at 10 bases. The V and J ends lost 5 bases and 3 bases, in that order; junction bases with no gene match: 6. The germline V gene encodes CDR1 SGHAT and CDR2 FQNNGV. This CDR3 has 15 amino acids. In nucleotides, the CDR3 is TGTGCCAGCAGCCAGCTGGACAGGGGGGACACTGAAGCTTTCTTT. As protein: CASSQLDRGDTEAFF. The full variable domain, with the rest looked up from reference TRBV11-2 and TRBJ1-1, is EAGVAQSPRYKIIEKRQSVAFWCNPISGHATLYWYQQILGQGPKLLIQFQNNGVVDDSQLPKDRFSAERLKGVDSTLKIQPAKLEDSAVYLCASSQLDRGDTEAFFGQGTRLTVV.

The chain couples TRBV6-5 to TRBJ1-3; 9 bases line up with TRBD1. Germline values: CDR1 MNHEY, CDR2 SVGAGI. Losses at the gene ends were 10 bases for V and 0 bases for J; bases not matched to a gene: 7. The CDR3 totals 15 residues. CDR3 sequence reads: CATGTGLPSGNTIYF. The CDR3 DNA reads as TGTGCCACGGGGACAGGGTTACCCTCTGGAAACACCATATATTTT.

This clone was recorded once. V and J are TRBV4-2 and TRBJ2-3, with 10 bases lining up with TRBD2. Germline CDR1 reads LGHNA; CDR2 reads YNFKEQ. CDR3 size: 18 residues. The junction had 17 bases not matched to a gene; V was cut back by 2 bases and J by 9 bases. The CDR3 DNA reads as TGTGCCAGCAGCCAACCCGCTAGCGGGGGTGTTTCTCGGTCGACGCAGTATTTT. Translated: CASSQPASGGVSRSTQYF.

The V gene is TRBV6-6, the J gene TRBJ1-1; no reliable D call. Germline CDR1 MNHNY, CDR2 SVGAGI (reference sequence). The CDR3 extends over 13 amino acids. The V end lost 7 bases, the J end lost 0 bases, and 9 bases lay between the germline ends. This chain's CDR3 is CASTLAMNTEAFF. The CDR3, as DNA: TGTGCCAGCACCTTAGCAATGAACACTGAAGCTTTCTTT.

The gene calls are TRBV9 and TRBJ2-5; TRBD2 is a possible D gene (5 bases). Germline loops: CDR1 SGDLS, CDR2 YYNGEE. Trimming stripped 0 bases from V and 1 base from J, with 10 bases between. The CDR3 sequence is 15 residues long. The CDR3 sequence: CASSVAEGFQETQYF. In nucleotides, the CDR3 is TGTGCCAGCAGCGTAGCTGAGGGATTCCAAGAGACCCAGTACTTC.

The V call is TRBV11-2, the J call TRBJ1-4; D might be TRBD1 (5 bases). In germline, CDR1 is SGHAT, CDR2 FQNNGV. V was shortened by 0 bases and J by 6 bases, with 11 bases between the two germline ends. The CDR3 has 15 residues. CDR3 in amino acids: CASSLEVRTHEKLFF. CDR3 sequence (DNA): TGTGCCAGCAGCTTAGAGGTCAGGACACATGAAAAACTGTTTTTT.

The chain uses TRBV29-1 and TRBJ2-7; possibly TRBD1 for D (7 bases). The CDR3 extends over 12 amino acids. The germline gives CDR1 SQVTM, CDR2 ANQGSEA. V was pared by 5 bases and J by 3 bases, with 11 bases between. Here the CDR3 DNA reads TGCAGCGTTTCCAGGGGGGACTACGAGCAGTACTTC. Its protein is CSVSRGDYEQYF.

V gene TRBV7-9 combines with J gene TRBJ2-7; the D is unclear. The germline V gene has CDR1 SEHNR and CDR2 FQNEAQ (reference sequence). The CDR3 is 12 amino acids. The V and J ends lost 3 bases and 0 bases respectively, with 3 bases between them. In DNA, the CDR3 is TGTGCCAGCAGCTTCAGCTCCTACGAGCAGTACTTC. Its translation: CASSFSSYEQYF. Drawing the rest from reference TRBV7-9 and TRBJ2-7, the complete variable domain is DTGVSQNPRHKITKRGQNVTFRCDPISEHNRLYWYRQTLGQGPEFLTYFQNEAQLEKSRLLSDRFSAERPKGSFSTLEIQRTEQGDSAMYLCASSFSSYEQYFGPGTRLTVT.

This rearrangement joins TRBV2 to TRBJ1-2; 10 bases map to TRBD1. The V segment lost 6 bases and the J segment 6 bases; nucleotides outside the gene matches: 13. This CDR3 comprises 16 residues. CDR1 is SNHLY and CDR2 is FYNNEI in the germline V gene. The CDR3 loop is CASRQETGGVMDGYTF. In DNA form, the CDR3 reads TGTGCCAGCAGGCAGGAGACAGGGGGCGTTATGGATGGCTACACCTTC.

In nucleotides, the CDR3 is TGTGCCAGCAGCCAAGTAGGGGAGCGGGGGGGGCGGGATGAGCAGTTCTTC. Protein product: CASSQVGERGGRDEQFF. V and J are TRBV4-2 and TRBJ2-1, with TRBD2 identical over 10 bases. Trimming took 1 base from V and 8 from J; bases not matched to a gene: 11. Germline V gene sequence: CDR1 LGHNA, CDR2 YNFKEQ. The CDR3 is made up of 17 amino acids.

The V and J genes are TRBV30 and TRBJ1-5, with 7 bases matching TRBD1. Trimming removed 3 bases from V and 7 bases from J; junction bases left unmatched: 9. Germline values: CDR1 GTSNPN, CDR2 SVGIG (reference sequence). This CDR3 is built from 14 residues. The CDR3, as DNA: TGTGCCTGGAGCGCGGGGACAGCAAGCCAGCCCCAGCATTTT. Amino acids: CAWSAGTASQPQHF.